These 13 T cell receptor beta chains were all obtained from the same sample, sequenced in a study of blood T cells in healthy people across ages. A second about 7 to 11 cycle PCR used barcoded and J-beta primers. MiXCR, applied by TCRdb to the 5' RACE reads, yields one record per CDR3 protein. The sample consists of 750,000 or so distinct CDR3 sequences, about 25% of them appearing once. The same sample was also used in a study of T cells of mothers and their children.

The sequenced sample consisted of blood. These receptors came from a boy younger than 18 in good health.

This clonotype was detected a few times. The J gene is TRBJ2-7, the V gene TRBV11-1, with D unclear. This CDR3 has 13 residues. Germline CDR1 SGHAT, CDR2 FQDESV (reference sequence). V gave up 8 bases and J gave up 0 bases, with 11 bases separating them. The CDR3 DNA is TGTGCCAGCGGGGTCTCGAGCTCCTACGAGCAGTACTTC. It translates to CASGVSSSYEQYF.

A few counts support this clonotype. J is TRBJ2-3 and V is TRBV29-1, with 12 bases that match TRBD2. V trimming: 4 bases; J trimming: 8 bases; junction bases outside the gene matches: 10. Germline CDR1 is SQVTM and CDR2 is ANQGSEA. The CDR3 has 15 amino acids. The CDR3 sequence: CSVGLAGEEAGTQYF. In DNA form, the CDR3 reads TGCAGCGTTGGACTAGCGGGAGAAGAGGCAGGTACGCAGTATTTT.

The chain recombines TRBV7-8 with TRBJ2-5, with TRBD2 identical over 7 bases. CDR1 is SGHVS, CDR2 FQNEAQ, per germline. The trim removed 5 bases at V and 11 bases at J, leaving 5 bases unmatched. This CDR3 is 11 amino acids long. DNA for the CDR3: TGTGCCAGCAGCATTAGGCGGGAGCAGTACTTC. Translation gives CASSIRREQYF.

The chain joins TRBV7-9 to TRBJ2-1, with TRBD1 as a possible D gene (5 bases). Trimming removed 2 bases from V and 7 bases from J, with 15 bases in between. The CDR3 loop spans 15 amino acids. Germline V gene sequence: CDR1 SEHNR, CDR2 FQNEAQ (reference sequence). CDR3 in amino acids: CASSLILGPHNEQFF. CDR3 sequence (DNA): TGTGCCAGCAGCTTAATATTGGGGCCGCATAATGAGCAGTTCTTC.

This clonotype was detected a few times. V usage is TRBV6-2 or TRBV6-3 and J usage is TRBJ2-2, with 10 bases matching TRBD2. Germline V gives CDR1 MNHEY, CDR2 SVGEGT. V was clipped by 6 bases and J by 4 bases; unmatched bases: 2. The CDR3 has 14 amino acids. The CDR3 region is CASRASGSTGELFF. CDR3 nucleotides: TGTGCCAGCAGGGCTAGCGGGAGCACCGGGGAGCTGTTTTTT.

The chain's CDR3 is CATSRDRDIDYGYTF. CDR3 nucleotide sequence: TGTGCCACCAGCAGAGATCGGGACATCGACTATGGCTACACCTTC. This chain uses TRBV15 with TRBJ1-2, with a tentative D call TRBD1 (6 bases). V was clipped by 0 bases and J by 3 bases, with 11 bases between them. The CDR3 has 15 residues. Germline V lookup: CDR1 LNHNV, CDR2 YYDKDF (reference sequence).

The sample holds a few counts of this clonotype. This chain uses TRBV9 with TRBJ2-7; 14 bases are a match to TRBD2. This CDR3 has 17 residues. V dropped 2 bases and J dropped 3; count of bases not matched to a gene: 7. Germline-derived CDR1 and CDR2 are SGDLS and YYNGEE. The CDR3 DNA reads TGTGCCAGCAGCGTGTCCCCGGGACTAGCGGGGGACTACGAGCAGTACTTC. It yields the protein CASSVSPGLAGDYEQYF.

The V gene is TRBV11-2, the J gene TRBJ2-3; D unresolved. Per germline, CDR1 SGHAT and CDR2 FQNNGV. The length of the CDR3 is 13 residues. Trimming pared 5 bases from V and 3 bases from J, leaving 9 bases between. The CDR3 region is CASSRSWTDTQYF. DNA of the CDR3: TGTGCCAGCAGCCGCTCCTGGACAGATACGCAGTATTTT.

This rearrangement joins TRBV5-1 to TRBJ2-6; no firm D call. V was trimmed by 0 bases and J by 2 bases, leaving 6 bases between them. The CDR3 length is 15 residues. CDR1 is SGHRS and CDR2 is YFSETQ in the germline V gene. DNA of the CDR3: TGCGCCAGCAGCTTGGACAGACCTGGGGCCAACGTCCTGACTTTC. Translated, it gives CASSLDRPGANVLTF.

This chain links TRBV12-3 or TRBV12-4 with TRBJ2-7; 9 bases agree with TRBD1. The CDR3 extends over 15 amino acids. Losses at the gene ends were 3 bases for V and 2 bases for J; bases not matched to a gene: 5. The CDR3 spells CASSFSQGAAYEQYF. The CDR3 DNA sequence: TGTGCCAGCAGTTTTTCACAGGGGGCTGCCTACGAGCAGTACTTC.

This clonotype was observed a few times. The chain couples TRBV27 to TRBJ2-7; D not certain. V lost 2 bases, J lost 4 bases, and 6 bases lay in between. The CDR3 extends over 12 amino acids. Germline CDR1 reads MNHEY; CDR2 reads SMNVEV (reference sequence). The DNA for the CDR3 is TGTGCCAGCAGTTTAATTGGTTACGAGCAGTACTTC. It yields the protein CASSLIGYEQYF.

This chain links TRBV6-2 or TRBV6-3 with TRBJ2-5; 7 positions agree with TRBD2. V trimming: 4 bases; J trimming: 5 bases; junction bases outside the gene matches: 4. Germline V CDR1 and CDR2: MNHEY, SVGEGT. This CDR3 is built from 13 residues. CDR3 nucleotides: TGTGCCAGCAGTTCTACTAGCGTGGAGACCCAGTACTTC. It encodes CASSSTSVETQYF.

This clonotype appeared many times. This chain joins TRBV2 and TRBJ2-1; 11 nucleotides agree with TRBD1. Germline V CDR1 and CDR2: SNHLY, FYNNEI. With V trimmed by 3 bases and J by 9 bases, 7 bases remained unmatched. The CDR3 loop spans 15 amino acids. The CDR3 coding sequence is TGTGCCAGCAGTGAGTCGGGACAGGGGGTCGGTGAGCAGTTCTTC. Protein product: CASSESGQGVGEQFF.